One TCR beta chain is described in this entry. Antigen unknown. One end of the junction is discordant with germline, which a read error may explain. Clones were read by immunoSEQ multiplex PCR, and TCRdb kept only the in-frame ones, dropping some. The sample lists 50,000 to 75,000 clones, about 83% occurring once. This specimen comes from a study of early stage breast cancer tumors. At the level of the study: ER+/PR+/HER2- status applied to about 70% of the 16 invasive breast tumors. Invasive lobular carcinomas made up about 30% of the 12 ER+/PR+/HER2- tumors. Whole-study results and caveats: Blood repertoires resembled normal breast more than tumor.

There are 13 residues in the CDR3. The germline gives CDR1 LGHNA, CDR2 YNFKEQ. The chain employs TRBV4-2 and TRBJ2-7, with 8 bases identical to TRBD2. The sequenced sample consisted of blood. The receptor was isolated from a person aged 30 to 39 with breast cancer. The CDR3 loop reads CASSQDRAREAGF. The CDR3, as DNA: TGTGCCAGCAGCCAAGATCGGGCGCGGGAGGCAGGGTTC.